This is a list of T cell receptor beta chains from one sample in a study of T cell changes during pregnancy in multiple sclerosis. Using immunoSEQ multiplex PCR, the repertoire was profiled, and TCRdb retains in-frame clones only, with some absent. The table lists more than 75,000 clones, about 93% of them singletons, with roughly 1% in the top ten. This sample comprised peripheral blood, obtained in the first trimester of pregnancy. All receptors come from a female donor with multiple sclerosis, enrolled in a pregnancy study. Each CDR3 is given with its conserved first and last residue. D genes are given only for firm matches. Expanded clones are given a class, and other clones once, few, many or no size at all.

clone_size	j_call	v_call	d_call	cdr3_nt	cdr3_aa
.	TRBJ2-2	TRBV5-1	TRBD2	TGCGCCAGCAGCCATAAGCGGGAGGGCGCGAACACCGGGGAGCTGTTTTTT	CASSHKREGANTGELFF
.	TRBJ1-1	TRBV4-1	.	TGCGCCAGCAGCCACCCCGGGGGGGATAGTGAAGCTTTCTTT	CASSHPGGDSEAFF
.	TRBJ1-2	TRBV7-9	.	TGTGCCAGCAGCTTAGACGCGAGATCCTCGAACGTTTATGGCTACACCTTC	CASSLDARSSNVYGYTF
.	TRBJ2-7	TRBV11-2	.	TGTGCCAGCAGCTTAGCCGTCAGGGAAAAGTTCTACGAGCAGTACTTC	CASSLAVREKFYEQYF
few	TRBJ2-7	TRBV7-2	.	TGTGCCAGCAGCTTGGCGGAGGGTTACGAGCAGTACTTC	CASSLAEGYEQYF
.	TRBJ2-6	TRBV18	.	TGTGCCAGCTCACCACCGGGGGCCGGGGCCAACGTCCTGACTTTC	CASSPPGAGANVLTF
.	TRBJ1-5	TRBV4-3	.	TGCGCCAGCAGCCTCTCTGACATAGGCAATCAGCCCCAGCATTTT	CASSLSDIGNQPQHF
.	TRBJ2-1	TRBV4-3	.	TGCGCCAGCAGCCAAGAGGGGCGGGAATACAATGAGCAGTTCTTC	CASSQEGREYNEQFF
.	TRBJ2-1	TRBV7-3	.	TGTGCCAGCAGCTTACTGAATGGACGGGAGTCCTACAATGAGCAGTTCTTC	CASSLLNGRESYNEQFF
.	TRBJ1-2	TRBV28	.	TGTGCCAGCAGTCCACCAGGGAACTATGGCTACACCTTC	CASSPPGNYGYTF
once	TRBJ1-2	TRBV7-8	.	TGTGCCAGCAGCTTAGACCCCTATGACTACACCTTC	CASSLDPYDYTF
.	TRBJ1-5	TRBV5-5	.	TGTGCCAGCAGCCCGGCAGGTGTAATTCAGCCCCAGCATTTT	CASSPAGVIQPQHF
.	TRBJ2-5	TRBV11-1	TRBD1	TGTGCCAGCAGCCCGCGACAGGGTTGGCAGACCCAGTACTTC	CASSPRQGWQTQYF
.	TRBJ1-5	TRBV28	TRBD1	TGTGCCAGCAGTCCCGGGACAGGGAATTTTGTCAATCAGCCCCAGCATTTT	CASSPGTGNFVNQPQHF
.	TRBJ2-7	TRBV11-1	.	TGTGCCAGCAGCTTGGCTACAGGGTCCGCCGGGGAGCAGTACTTC	CASSLATGSAGEQYF
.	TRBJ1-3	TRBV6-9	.	TGTGCCAGCAGTTCTGACGCTAGCTCTGGAAACACCATATATTTT	CASSSDASSGNTIYF
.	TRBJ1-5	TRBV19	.	TGTGCCAGTAGCTATCCGGGGGGGGCCAATCAGCCCCAGCATTTT	CASSYPGGANQPQHF
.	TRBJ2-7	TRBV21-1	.	TGTGCCAGCAGCAAATCTGAGCGGACTAGCGTCATTGCGGGGGGCTACGAGCAGTACTTC	CASSKSERTSVIAGGYEQYF
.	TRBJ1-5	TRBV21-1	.	TGTGCCAGCAGCAATGGGATTAACAGGGTGGGTCAGCCCCAGCATTTT	CASSNGINRVGQPQHF
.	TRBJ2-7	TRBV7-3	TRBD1	TGTGCCAGCAGCCCCGGACAGGGTCTACCCTACGAGCAGTACTTC	CASSPGQGLPYEQYF
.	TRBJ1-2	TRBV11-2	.	TGTGCCAGCAGCTTATATTCCGATGGCTACACCTTC	CASSLYSDGYTF
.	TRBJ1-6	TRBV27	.	TGTGCCAGCAGTTTCGGGGGATCACCCCTCCACTTT	CASSFGGSPLHF
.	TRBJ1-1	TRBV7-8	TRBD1	TGTGCCAGCAGCCCCCGGGGCGGGACAGGGGGTACGCGCGAAGCTTTCTTT	CASSPRGGTGGTREAFF
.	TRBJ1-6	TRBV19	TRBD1	TGTGCCAGTACCCGGACAGGACCGAGCTCCTATAATTCACCCCTCCACTTT	CASTRTGPSSYNSPLHF
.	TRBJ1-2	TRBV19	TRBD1	TGTGCCAGTAGTGACAGGGGGTACTATGGCTACACCTTC	CASSDRGYYGYTF
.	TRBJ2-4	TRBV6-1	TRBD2	TGTGCCAGCAGTGAAGCGCGTAGCGGGGCGGACTTAGCCAAAAACATTCAGTACTTC	CASSEARSGADLAKNIQYF
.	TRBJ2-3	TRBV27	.	TGTGCCAGCACCCCCCGTCCAGGGTTCACAGATACGCAGTATTTT	CASTPRPGFTDTQYF
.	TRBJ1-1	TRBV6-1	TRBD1	TGTGCCAGCAGTGAAGGGGGTGACAGGGGCTTGATTAGGGGAGCTTTCTTT	CASSEGGDRGLIRGAFF
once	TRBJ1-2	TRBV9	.	TGTGCCAGCAGCGGCCGGACATCGCGGCAAAATGGCTACACCTTC	CASSGRTSRQNGYTF
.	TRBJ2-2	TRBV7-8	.	TGTGCCAGCACGAAGAGTAGCGCGACGACCGGGGAGCTGTTTTTT	CASTKSSATTGELFF
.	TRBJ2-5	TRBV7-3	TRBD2	TGTGCCAGCAGCCTAGGGGATATAGCGGGCCTCCAAGAGACCCAGTACTTC	CASSLGDIAGLQETQYF
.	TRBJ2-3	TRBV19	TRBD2	TGTGCCAGTAGTAACCGGGAGGGGGCAGATACGCAGTATTTT	CASSNREGADTQYF
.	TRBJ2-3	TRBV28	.	TGTGCCAGCAGTTCACCCCGCCCAGGTCCTCGCACAGATACGCAGTATTTT	CASSSPRPGPRTDTQYF
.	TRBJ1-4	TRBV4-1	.	TGCGCCAGCAGCCAAGATTTAGGGGAATGGGGTGAAAAACTGTTTTTT	CASSQDLGEWGEKLFF
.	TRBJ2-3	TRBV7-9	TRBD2	TGTGCCAGCAGTCAAGCGGGAACAGATACGCAGTATTTT	CASSQAGTDTQYF
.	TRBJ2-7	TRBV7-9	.	TGTGCCAGCAGCTTAGCGCCGGACAGCACCTACGAGCAGTACTTC	CASSLAPDSTYEQYF
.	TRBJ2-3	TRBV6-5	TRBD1	TGTGCCAGCAGCCGCCAGGGGGCGAGCACAGATACGCAGTATTTT	CASSRQGASTDTQYF
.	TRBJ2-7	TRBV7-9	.	TGTGCCAGCAGCTTAGCGTTGGGGGACTTGCGCGAGCAGTACTTC	CASSLALGDLREQYF
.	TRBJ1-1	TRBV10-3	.	TGTGCCATCAGTGTCGGGGGTGGGAACACTGAAGCTTTCTTT	CAISVGGGNTEAFF
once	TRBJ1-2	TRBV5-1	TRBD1	TGCGCCAGCAGCTTTACAGGGGACGGCTACACCTTC	CASSFTGDGYTF
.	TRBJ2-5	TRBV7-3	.	TGTGCCAGCAGCTTACGCCCCCGAGGGACCCAGTACTTC	CASSLRPRGTQYF
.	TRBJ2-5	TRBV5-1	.	TGCGCCAGCAGCTTGGCAACTAGTGGGCAAGAGACCCAGTACTTC	CASSLATSGQETQYF
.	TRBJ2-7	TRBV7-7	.	TGTGCCAGCAGCATAGGTAGCTCCTACGAGCAGTACTTC	CASSIGSSYEQYF
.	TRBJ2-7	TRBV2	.	TGTGCCAGCAGAATACGCACAGGGTGGCTGTCCTACGAGCAGTACTTC	CASRIRTGWLSYEQYF
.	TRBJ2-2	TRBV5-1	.	TGCGCCAGCTCGACCTCAGGGTACAGCACCGGGGAGCTGTTTTTT	CASSTSGYSTGELFF
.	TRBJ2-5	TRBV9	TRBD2	TGTGCCAGCAGCGCGGGACTAGCGGTAATACAAGAGACCCAGTACTTC	CASSAGLAVIQETQYF
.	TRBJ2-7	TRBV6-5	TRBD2	TGTGCCAGCAGTCCAAGCGGGAGTAACTTCTACGAGCAGTACTTC	CASSPSGSNFYEQYF
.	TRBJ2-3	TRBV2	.	TGTGCCAGCAGTGAAATTGGAAGCGGCACAGATACGCAGTATTTT	CASSEIGSGTDTQYF
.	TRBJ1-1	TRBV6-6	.	TGTGCCAGCAGTTTGGGGGGACCGAACACTGAAGCTTTCTTT	CASSLGGPNTEAFF
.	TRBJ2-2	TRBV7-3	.	TGTGCCAGCAGTCGGGACTCGCAGGGGGAGCTGTTTTTT	CASSRDSQGELFF